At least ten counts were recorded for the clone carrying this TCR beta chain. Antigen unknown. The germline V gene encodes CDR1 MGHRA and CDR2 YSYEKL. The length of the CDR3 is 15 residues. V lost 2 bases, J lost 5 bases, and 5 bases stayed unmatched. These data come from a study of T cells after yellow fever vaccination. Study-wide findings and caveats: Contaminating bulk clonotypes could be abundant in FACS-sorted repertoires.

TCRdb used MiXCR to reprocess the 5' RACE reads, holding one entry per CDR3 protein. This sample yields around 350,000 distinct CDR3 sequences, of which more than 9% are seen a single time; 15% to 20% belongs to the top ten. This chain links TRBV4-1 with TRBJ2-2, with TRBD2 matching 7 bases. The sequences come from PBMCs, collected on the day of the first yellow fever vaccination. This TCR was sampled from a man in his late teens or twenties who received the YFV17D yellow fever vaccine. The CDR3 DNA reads TGCGCCAGCAGCCAAAGCGGGGCCTTTACCGGGGAGCTGTTTTTT. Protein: CASSQSGAFTGELFF.